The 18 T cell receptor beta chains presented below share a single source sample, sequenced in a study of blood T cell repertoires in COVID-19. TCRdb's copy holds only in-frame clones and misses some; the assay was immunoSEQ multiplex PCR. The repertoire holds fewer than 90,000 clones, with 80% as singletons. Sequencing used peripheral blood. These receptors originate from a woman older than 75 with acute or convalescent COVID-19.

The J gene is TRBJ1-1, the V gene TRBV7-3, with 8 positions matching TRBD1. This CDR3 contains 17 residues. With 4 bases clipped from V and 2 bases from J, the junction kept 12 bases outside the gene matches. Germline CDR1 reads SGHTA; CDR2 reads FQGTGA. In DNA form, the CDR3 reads TGTGCCAGCAGCTCGCCCGGCGACAGGGGTGATAACACTGAAGCTTTCTTT. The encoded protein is CASSSPGDRGDNTEAFF.

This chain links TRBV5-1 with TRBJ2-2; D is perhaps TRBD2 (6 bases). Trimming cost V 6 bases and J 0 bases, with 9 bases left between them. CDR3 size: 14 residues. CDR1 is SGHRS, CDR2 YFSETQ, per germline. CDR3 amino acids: CASIGTANTGELFF. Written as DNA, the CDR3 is TGCGCCAGCATCGGGACTGCGAACACCGGGGAGCTGTTTTTT.

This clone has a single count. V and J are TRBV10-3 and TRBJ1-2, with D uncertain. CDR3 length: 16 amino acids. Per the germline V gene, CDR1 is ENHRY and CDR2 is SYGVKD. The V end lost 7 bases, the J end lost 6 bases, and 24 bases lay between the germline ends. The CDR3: CAIKDRQLGSGNGYTF. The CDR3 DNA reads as TGTGCCATCAAGGACCGGCAGTTGGGGTCCGGGAATGGCTACACCTTC.

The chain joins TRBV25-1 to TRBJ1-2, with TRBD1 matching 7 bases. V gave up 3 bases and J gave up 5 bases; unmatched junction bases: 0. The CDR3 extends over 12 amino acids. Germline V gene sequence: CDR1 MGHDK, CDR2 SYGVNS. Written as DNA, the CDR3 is TGTGCCAGCAGTGAGACAGGGTATGGCTACACCTTC. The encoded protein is CASSETGYGYTF.

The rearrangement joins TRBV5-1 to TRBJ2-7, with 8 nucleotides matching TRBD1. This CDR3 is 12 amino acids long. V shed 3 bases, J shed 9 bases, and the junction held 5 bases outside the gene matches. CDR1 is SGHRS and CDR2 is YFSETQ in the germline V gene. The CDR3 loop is CASSYGQGGQYF. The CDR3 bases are TGCGCCAGCAGCTACGGACAGGGTGGGCAGTACTTC.

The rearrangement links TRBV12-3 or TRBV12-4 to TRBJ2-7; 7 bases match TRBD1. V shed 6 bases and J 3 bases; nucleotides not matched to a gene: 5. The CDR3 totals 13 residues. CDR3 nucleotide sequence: TGTGCCAGCAGAGCTAGACAGGGCTACGAGCAGTACTTC. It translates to CASRARQGYEQYF.

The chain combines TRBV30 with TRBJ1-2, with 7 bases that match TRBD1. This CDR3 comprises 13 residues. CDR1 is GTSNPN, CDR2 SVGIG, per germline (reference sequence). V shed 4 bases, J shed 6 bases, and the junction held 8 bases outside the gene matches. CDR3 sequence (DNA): TGTGCCTGGATTAGGGGGCAATATGATGGCTACACCTTC. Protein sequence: CAWIRGQYDGYTF.

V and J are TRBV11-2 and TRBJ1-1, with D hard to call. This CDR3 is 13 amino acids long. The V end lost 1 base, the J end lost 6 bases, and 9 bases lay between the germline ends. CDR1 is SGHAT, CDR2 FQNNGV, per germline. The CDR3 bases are TGTGCCAGCAGCTTAGCAGGTACCTCTGAAGCTTTCTTT. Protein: CASSLAGTSEAFF.

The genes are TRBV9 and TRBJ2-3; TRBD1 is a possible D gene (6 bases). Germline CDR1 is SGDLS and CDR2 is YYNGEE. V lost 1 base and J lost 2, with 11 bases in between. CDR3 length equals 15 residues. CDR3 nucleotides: TGTGCCAGCAGCGTAACGACAGGCCTCACAGATACGCAGTATTTT. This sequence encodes CASSVTTGLTDTQYF.

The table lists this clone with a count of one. The CDR3 DNA follows: TGTGCCAGCAGCCGCCCTGGCGGGTCTGGCTTTGGCTACACCTTC. Amino acids: CASSRPGGSGFGYTF. J is TRBJ1-2 and V is TRBV6-2 or TRBV6-3; D is unclear. Trimming removed 6 bases from V and 7 bases from J, with 21 bases in between. The CDR3 runs to 15 residues. Germline V CDR1 and CDR2: MNHEY, SVGEGT.

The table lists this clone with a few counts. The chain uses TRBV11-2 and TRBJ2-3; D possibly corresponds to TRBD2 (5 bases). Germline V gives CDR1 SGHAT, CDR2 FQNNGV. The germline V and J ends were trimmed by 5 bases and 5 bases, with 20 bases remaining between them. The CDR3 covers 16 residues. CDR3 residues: CASSVGRTSRVDTQYF. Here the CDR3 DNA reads TGTGCCAGCAGCGTAGGTCGGACTTCGAGGGTAGATACGCAGTATTTT.

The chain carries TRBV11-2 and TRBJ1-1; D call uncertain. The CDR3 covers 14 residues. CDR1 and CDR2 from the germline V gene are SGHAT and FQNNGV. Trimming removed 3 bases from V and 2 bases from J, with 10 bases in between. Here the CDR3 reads CASSFTAGNTEAFF. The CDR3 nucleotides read TGTGCCAGCAGCTTTACGGCAGGCAACACTGAAGCTTTCTTT.

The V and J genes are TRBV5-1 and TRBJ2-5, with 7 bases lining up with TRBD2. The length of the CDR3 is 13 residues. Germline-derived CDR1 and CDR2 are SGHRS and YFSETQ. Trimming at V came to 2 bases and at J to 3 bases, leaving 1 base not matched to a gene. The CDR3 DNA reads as TGCGCCAGCAGCTTCGCGGGGGAAGAGACCCAGTACTTC. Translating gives CASSFAGEETQYF.

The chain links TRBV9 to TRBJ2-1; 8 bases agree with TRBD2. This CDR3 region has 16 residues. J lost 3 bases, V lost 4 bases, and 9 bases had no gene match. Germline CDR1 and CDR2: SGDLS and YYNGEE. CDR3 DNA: TGTGCCAGCAGCCCTAGTGGAGCGGGAGTCTACAATGAGCAGTTCTTC. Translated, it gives CASSPSGAGVYNEQFF.

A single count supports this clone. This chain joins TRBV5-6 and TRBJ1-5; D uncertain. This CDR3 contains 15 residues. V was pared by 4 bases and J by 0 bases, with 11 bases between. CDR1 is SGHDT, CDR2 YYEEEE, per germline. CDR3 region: CASSRGQYSNQPQHF. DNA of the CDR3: TGTGCCAGCAGCAGAGGGCAGTATAGCAATCAGCCCCAGCATTTT.

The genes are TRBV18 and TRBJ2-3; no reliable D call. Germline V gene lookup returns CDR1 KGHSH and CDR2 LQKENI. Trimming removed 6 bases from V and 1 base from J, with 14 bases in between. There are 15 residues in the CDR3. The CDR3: CASSSTVIGTDTQYF. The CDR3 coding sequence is TGTGCCAGCTCCAGTACAGTAATTGGCACAGATACGCAGTATTTT.

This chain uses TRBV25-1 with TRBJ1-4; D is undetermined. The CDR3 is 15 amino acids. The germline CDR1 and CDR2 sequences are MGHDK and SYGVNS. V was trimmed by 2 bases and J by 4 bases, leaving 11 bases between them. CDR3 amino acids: CASSERGHGNEKLFF. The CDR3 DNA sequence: TGTGCCAGCAGTGAAAGAGGGCATGGTAATGAAAAACTGTTTTTT.

The chain's CDR3 is CASSKNRDRNTGELFF. The DNA for the CDR3 is TGTGCCAGCAGCAAGAACAGGGACAGAAACACCGGGGAGCTGTTTTTT. The chain is built from TRBV21-1 and TRBJ2-2; the table's D gene call, TRBD1, was not cross checked with the DNA. TRBV21-1 is a known pseudogene. The CDR3 covers 16 residues.